The clone carrying this T cell receptor (beta chain) was detected only a few times. Trimming stripped 5 bases from V and 4 bases from J, with 6 bases between. Germline CDR1 is KGHSH and CDR2 is LQKENI. The length of the CDR3 is 12 residues. A CD45RO/CCR7/CD25/CD127/CD95/CD27 panel sorted naive, central memory, regulatory and stem cell-like memory CD4+ cells. The isolated RNA, all of it, was reverse transcribed, so expressed TCRB transcripts were what got sequenced. Sequencing used immunoSEQ multiplex PCR; TCRdb keeps in-frame clones, though not all of them. Seen here are about 900,000 clones, roughly 16% observed once, and the top ten hold 0.02% to 0.03%. These data are taken from a study of beta chain features in type 1 diabetes.

The source is a young woman in good health. This sequence joins TRBV18 and TRBJ1-5, with no clear D. The specimen was naive CD4+ T cells from blood. DNA of the CDR3: TGTGCCAGCTCAACGGGGAATCAGCCCCAGCATTTT. It yields the protein CASSTGNQPQHF.